The sequence of this TCR beta chain was determined in a study of T cell changes during pregnancy in multiple sclerosis. The repertoire was sequenced with immunoSEQ multiplex PCR; TCRdb's copy has only in-frame clones and lacks some. The data contain 65,000 to 80,000 clones, roughly 93% of them singletons. V was shortened by 0 bases and J by 4 bases, with 13 bases between the two germline ends. This CDR3 comprises 15 residues. The germline gives CDR1 SGHRS, CDR2 YFSETQ. The TCR was taken from a female donor with multiple sclerosis, enrolled in a pregnancy study. The sample in question was peripheral blood, obtained in the second trimester of pregnancy. The J gene is TRBJ1-2, the V gene TRBV5-1; D is perhaps TRBD1 (5 bases). CDR3 in amino acids: CASSLGPRAPYGYTF. The CDR3 DNA is TGCGCCAGCAGCTTGGGGCCCAGGGCTCCCTATGGCTACACCTTC. Variable domain in full (rest from reference TRBV5-1 and TRBJ1-2): KAGVTQTPRYLIKTRGQQVTLSCSPISGHRSVSWYQQTPGQGLQFLFEYFSETQRNKGNFPGRFSGRQFSNSRSEMNVSTLELGDSALYLCASSLGPRAPYGYTFGSGTRLTVV.